This TCR beta chain stems from a study of spatial heterogeneity in lung cancer. Broader study findings: For expanded intratumoral alpha and beta TCRs, counts tracked tumor mutation counts.

A single record per CDR3 protein comes from TCRdb applying MiXCR to the 5' RACE reads. The sample contains roughly 7,000 distinct CDR3 sequences, 11% to 15% of which appear only once. V was pared by 7 bases and J by 3 bases, with 15 bases between. The CDR3 sequence is 14 residues long. CDR1 and CDR2 from the germline V gene are SGHVS and FQNEAQ. Specified time point: sample taken at primary tumor resection. By sample share, this clonotype is medium-sized. Antigen specificity is unknown. The TCR comes from a female donor with early-stage non-small cell lung cancer. This chain links TRBV7-8 with TRBJ1-1; no reliable D call. Source: lung tumor tissue, taken at surgery. The DNA for the CDR3 is TGTGCCAGCATCAAATATATGGACGACACTGAAGCTTTCTTT. Protein sequence: CASIKYMDDTEAFF.